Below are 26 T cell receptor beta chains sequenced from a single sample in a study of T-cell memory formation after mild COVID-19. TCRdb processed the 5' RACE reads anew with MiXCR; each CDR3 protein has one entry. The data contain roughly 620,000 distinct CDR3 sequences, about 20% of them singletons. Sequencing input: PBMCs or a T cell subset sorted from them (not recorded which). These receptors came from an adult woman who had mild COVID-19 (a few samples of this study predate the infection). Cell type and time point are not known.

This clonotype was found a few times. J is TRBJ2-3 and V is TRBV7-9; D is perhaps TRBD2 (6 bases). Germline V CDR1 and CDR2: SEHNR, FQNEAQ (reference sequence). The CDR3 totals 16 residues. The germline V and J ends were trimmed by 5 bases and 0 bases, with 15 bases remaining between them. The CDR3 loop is CASSLRTTISTDTQYF. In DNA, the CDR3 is TGTGCCAGCAGCCTGAGGACTACCATTAGCACAGATACGCAGTATTTT.

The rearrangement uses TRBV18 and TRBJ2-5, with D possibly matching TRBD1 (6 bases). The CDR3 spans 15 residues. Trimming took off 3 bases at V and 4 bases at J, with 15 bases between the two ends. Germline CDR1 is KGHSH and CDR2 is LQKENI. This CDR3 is CASSPPGQSGETQYF. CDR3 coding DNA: TGTGCCAGCTCACCCCCTGGACAGTCTGGAGAGACCCAGTACTTC.

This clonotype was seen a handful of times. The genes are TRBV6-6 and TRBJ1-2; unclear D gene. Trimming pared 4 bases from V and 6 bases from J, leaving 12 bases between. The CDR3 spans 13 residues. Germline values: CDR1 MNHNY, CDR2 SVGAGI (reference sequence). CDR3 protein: CASSSTAEHGYTF. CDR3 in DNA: TGTGCCAGCAGTTCCACTGCCGAGCATGGCTACACCTTC.

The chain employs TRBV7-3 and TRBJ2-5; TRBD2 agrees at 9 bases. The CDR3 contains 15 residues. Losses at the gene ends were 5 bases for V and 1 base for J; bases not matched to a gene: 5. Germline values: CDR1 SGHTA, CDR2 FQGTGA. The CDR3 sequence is CASSKLAGAQETQYF. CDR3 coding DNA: TGTGCCAGCAGCAAACTAGCGGGTGCCCAAGAGACCCAGTACTTC.

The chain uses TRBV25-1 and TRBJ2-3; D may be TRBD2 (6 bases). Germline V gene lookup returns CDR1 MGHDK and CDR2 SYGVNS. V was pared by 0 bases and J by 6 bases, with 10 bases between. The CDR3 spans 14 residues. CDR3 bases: TGTGCCAGCAGTGAATATTTGGGGAGGGATACGCAGTATTTT. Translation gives CASSEYLGRDTQYF.

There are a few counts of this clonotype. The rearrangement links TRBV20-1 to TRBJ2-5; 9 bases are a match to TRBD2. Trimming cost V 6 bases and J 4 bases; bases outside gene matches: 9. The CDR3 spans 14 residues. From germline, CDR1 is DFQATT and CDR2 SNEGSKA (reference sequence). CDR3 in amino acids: CSAEGGGARETQYF. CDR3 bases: TGCAGTGCCGAGGGCGGGGGGGCCCGAGAGACCCAGTACTTC.

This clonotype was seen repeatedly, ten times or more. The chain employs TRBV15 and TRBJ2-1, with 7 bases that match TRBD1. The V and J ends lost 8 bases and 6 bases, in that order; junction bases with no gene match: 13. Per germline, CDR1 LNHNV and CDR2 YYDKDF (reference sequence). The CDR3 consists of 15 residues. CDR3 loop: CATRLTGKIINEQFF. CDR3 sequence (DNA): TGTGCCACCCGACTGACAGGGAAGATAATCAATGAGCAGTTCTTC.

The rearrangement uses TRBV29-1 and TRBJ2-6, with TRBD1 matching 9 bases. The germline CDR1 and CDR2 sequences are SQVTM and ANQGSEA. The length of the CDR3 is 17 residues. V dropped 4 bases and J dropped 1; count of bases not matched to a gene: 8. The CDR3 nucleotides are TGCAGCGTTGCGGGGACAGGGAGAAAGTCTGGGGCCAACGTCCTGACTTTC. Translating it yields CSVAGTGRKSGANVLTF.

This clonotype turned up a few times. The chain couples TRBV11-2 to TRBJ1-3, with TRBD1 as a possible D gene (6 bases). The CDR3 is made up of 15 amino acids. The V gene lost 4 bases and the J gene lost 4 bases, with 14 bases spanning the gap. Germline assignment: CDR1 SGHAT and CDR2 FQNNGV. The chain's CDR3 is CASSSIQGAGNTIYF. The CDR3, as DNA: TGTGCCAGCAGCTCTATACAGGGAGCGGGAAACACCATATATTTT.

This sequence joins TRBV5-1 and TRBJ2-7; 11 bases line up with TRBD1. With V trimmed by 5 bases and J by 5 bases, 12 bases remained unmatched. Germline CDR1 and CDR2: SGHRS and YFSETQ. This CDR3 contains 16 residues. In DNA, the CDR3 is TGCGCCAGCAGTCGTACCGGGACAGGGGGTTTTGACGAGCAGTACTTC. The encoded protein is CASSRTGTGGFDEQYF.

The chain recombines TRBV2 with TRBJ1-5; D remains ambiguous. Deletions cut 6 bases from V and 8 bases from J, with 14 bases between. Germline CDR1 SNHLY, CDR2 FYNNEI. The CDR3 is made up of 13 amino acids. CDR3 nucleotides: TGTGCCAGCAGGAAACGAGGGTCAGAGCCCCAGCATTTT. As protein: CASRKRGSEPQHF.

CDR3 amino acids: CAISLGEAGPQETQYF. The CDR3 DNA is TGTGCCATCTCCCTCGGTGAGGCGGGACCCCAAGAGACCCAGTACTTC. The chain combines TRBV10-3 with TRBJ2-5, with D possibly being TRBD2 (6 bases). Between the trimmed V and J ends, which lost 8 bases and 1 base, there was a span of 20 bases. This CDR3 contains 16 residues. Germline V gene lookup returns CDR1 ENHRY and CDR2 SYGVKD.

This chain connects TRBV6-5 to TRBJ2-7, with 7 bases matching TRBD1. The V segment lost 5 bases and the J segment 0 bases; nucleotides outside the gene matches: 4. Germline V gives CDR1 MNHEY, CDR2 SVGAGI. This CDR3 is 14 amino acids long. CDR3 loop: CASSTQGLSYEQYF. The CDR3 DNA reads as TGTGCCAGCAGTACACAGGGGCTCTCCTACGAGCAGTACTTC.

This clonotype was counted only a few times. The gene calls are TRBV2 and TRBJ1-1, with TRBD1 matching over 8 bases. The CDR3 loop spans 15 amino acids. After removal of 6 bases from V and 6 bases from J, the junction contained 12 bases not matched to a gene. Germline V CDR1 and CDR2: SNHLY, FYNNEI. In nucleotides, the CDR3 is TGTGCCAGCAGGGGACCACAGGGGGTAAACTCTGAAGCTTTCTTT. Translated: CASRGPQGVNSEAFF.

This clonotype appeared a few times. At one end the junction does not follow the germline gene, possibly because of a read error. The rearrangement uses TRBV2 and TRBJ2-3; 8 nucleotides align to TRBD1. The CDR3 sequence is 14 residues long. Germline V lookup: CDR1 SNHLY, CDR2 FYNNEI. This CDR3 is CAGRGPGGTDTQYF. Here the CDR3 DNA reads TGTGCCGGCAGGGGGCCGGGGGGCACAGATACGCAGTATTTT.

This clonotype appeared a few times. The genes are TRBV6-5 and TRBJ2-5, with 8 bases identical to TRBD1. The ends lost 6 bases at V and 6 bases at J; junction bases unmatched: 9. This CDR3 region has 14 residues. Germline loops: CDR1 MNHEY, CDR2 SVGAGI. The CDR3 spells CASSPTGAHKTQYF. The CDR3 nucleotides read TGTGCCAGCAGCCCGACAGGGGCTCACAAGACCCAGTACTTC.

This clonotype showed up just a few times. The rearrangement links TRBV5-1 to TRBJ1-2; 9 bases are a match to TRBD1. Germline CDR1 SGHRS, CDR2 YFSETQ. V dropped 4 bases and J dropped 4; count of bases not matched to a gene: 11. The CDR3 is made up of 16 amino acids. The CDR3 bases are TGCGCCAGCAGCCCGACACCCGGGACAGGGCTCTATGGCTACACCTTC. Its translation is CASSPTPGTGLYGYTF.

CDR3 nucleotides: TGTGCCAGCAGTGAAGTCAGGGGGCGCGAGGAGACCCAGTACTTC. Translating it yields CASSEVRGREETQYF. The V gene is TRBV6-1, the J gene TRBJ2-5, with 8 bases fitting TRBD1. The CDR3 consists of 15 residues. Germline loops: CDR1 MNHNS, CDR2 SASEGT. Losses at the gene ends were 1 base for V and 5 bases for J; bases not matched to a gene: 6.

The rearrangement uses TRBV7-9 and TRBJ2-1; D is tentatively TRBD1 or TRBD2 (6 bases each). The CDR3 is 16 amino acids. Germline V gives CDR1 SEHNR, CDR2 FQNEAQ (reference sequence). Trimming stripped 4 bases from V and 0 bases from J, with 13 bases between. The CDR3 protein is CASSSLGGSSYNEQFF. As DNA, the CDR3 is TGTGCCAGCAGCTCTTTAGGGGGGAGCTCCTACAATGAGCAGTTCTTC.

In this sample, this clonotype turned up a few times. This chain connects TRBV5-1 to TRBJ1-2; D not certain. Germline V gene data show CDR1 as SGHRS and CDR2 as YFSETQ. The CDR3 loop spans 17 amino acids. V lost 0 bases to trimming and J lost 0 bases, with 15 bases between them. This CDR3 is CASSLDYWVTTNYGYTF. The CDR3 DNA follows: TGCGCCAGCAGCTTGGATTACTGGGTCACCACTAACTATGGCTACACCTTC.

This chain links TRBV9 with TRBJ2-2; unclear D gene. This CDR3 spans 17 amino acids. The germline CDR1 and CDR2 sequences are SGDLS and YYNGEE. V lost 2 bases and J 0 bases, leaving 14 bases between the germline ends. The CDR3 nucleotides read TGTGCCAGCAGCGTCCCTAGACAAGTTACGAACACCGGGGAGCTGTTTTTT. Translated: CASSVPRQVTNTGELFF.

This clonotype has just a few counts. CDR3 bases: TGTGCCAGCAGGGAGACTACAGGGCTCACCGGGGAGCTGTTTTTT. Encoded protein: CASRETTGLTGELFF. The V call is TRBV7-9, the J call TRBJ2-2, with D maybe TRBD1 (6 bases). Germline V gene lookup returns CDR1 SEHNR and CDR2 FQNEAQ (reference sequence). CDR3 length: 15 residues. The germline V and J ends were trimmed by 6 bases and 4 bases, with 15 bases remaining between them.

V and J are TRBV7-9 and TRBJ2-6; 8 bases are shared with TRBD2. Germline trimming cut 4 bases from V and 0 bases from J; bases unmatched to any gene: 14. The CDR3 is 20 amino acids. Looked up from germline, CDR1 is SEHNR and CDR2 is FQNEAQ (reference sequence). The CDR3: CASSSGGVLGPISGANVLTF. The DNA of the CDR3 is TGTGCCAGCAGCTCCGGGGGGGTACTAGGTCCCATCTCTGGGGCCAACGTCCTGACTTTC.

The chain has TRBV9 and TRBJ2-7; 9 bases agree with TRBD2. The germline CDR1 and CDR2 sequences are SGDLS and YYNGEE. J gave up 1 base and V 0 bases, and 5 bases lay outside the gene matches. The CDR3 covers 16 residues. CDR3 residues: CASSVGSSGASYEQYF. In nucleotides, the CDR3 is TGTGCCAGCAGCGTAGGGTCTAGCGGGGCATCCTACGAGCAGTACTTC. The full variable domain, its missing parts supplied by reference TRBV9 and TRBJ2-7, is DSGVTQTPKHLITATGQRVTLRCSPRSGDLSVYWYQQSLDQGLQFLIQYYNGEERAKGNILERFSAQQFPDLHSELNLSSLELGDSALYFCASSVGSSGASYEQYFGPGTRLTVT.

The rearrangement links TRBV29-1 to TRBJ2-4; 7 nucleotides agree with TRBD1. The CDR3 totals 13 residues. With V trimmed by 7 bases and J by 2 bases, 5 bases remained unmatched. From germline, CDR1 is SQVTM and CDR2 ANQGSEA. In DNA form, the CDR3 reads TGCAGCGGCTGGGACAGCACCAAAAACATTCAGTACTTC. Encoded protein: CSGWDSTKNIQYF.

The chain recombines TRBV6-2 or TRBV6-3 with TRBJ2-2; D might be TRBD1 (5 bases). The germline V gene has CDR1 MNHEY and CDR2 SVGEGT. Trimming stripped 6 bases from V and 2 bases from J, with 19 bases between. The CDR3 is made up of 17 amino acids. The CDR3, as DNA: TGTGCCAGCAGCCGGACAATAGACAGCATAAACACCGGGGAGCTGTTTTTT. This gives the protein CASSRTIDSINTGELFF.